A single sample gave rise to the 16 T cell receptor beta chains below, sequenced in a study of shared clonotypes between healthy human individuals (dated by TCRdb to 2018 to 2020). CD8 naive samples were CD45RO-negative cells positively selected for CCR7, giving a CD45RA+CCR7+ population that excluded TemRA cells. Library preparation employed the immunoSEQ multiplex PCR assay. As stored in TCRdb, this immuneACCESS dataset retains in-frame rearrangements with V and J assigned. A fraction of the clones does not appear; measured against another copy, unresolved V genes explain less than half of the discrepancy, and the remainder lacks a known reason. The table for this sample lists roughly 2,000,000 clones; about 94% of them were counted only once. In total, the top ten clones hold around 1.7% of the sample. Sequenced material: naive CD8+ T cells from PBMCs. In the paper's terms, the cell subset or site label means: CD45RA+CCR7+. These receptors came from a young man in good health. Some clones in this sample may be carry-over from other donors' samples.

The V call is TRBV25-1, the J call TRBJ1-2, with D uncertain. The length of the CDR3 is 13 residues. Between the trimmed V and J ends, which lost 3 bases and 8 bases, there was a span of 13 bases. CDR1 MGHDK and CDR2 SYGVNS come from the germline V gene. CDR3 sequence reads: CASSELTVGGYTF. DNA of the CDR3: TGTGCCAGCAGTGAGCTAACGGTCGGAGGCTACACCTTC.

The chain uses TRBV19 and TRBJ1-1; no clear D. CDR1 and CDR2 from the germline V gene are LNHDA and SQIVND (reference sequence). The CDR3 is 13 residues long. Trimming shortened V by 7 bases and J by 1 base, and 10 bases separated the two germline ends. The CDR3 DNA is TGTGCCAGTACCGTTACTGCGAACACTGAAGCTTTCTTT. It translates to CASTVTANTEAFF.

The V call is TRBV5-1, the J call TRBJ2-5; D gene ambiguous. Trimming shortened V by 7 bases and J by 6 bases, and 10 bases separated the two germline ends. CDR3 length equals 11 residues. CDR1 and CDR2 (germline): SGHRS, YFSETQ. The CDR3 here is CASGLWKTQYF. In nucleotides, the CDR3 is TGCGCCAGCGGGCTTTGGAAGACCCAGTACTTC.

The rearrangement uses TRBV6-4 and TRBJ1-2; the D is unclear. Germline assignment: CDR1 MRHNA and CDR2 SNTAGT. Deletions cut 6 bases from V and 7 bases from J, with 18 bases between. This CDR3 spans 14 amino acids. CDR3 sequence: CASRQDSGRGGYTF. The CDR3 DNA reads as TGTGCCAGCAGACAAGACTCCGGTAGAGGTGGCTACACCTTC.

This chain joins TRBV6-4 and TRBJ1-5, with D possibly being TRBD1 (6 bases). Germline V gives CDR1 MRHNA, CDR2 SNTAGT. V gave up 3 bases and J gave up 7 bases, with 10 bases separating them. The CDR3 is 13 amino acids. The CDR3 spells CASSETGKQPQHF. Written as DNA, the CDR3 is TGTGCCAGCAGTGAAACAGGGAAACAGCCCCAGCATTTT.

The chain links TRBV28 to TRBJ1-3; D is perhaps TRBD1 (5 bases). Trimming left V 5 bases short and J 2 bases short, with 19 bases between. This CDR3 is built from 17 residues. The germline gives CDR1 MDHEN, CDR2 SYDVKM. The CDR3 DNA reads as TGTGCCAGCAGTAAACCTAGGGACCCCGTCGCTGGAAACACCATATATTTT. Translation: CASSKPRDPVAGNTIYF.

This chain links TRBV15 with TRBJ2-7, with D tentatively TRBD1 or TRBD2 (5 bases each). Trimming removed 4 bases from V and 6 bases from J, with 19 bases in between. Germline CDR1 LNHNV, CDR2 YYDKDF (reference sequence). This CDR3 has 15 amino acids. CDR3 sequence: CATSTRRDHRTEQYF. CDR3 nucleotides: TGTGCCACCAGCACCCGAAGGGACCACCGTACCGAGCAGTACTTC.

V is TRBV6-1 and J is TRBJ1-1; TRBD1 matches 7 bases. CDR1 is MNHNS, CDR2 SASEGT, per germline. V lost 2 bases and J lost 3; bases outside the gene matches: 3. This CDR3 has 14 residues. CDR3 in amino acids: CASSERGRDTEAFF. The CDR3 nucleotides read TGTGCCAGCAGTGAAAGGGGGCGCGACACTGAAGCTTTCTTT.

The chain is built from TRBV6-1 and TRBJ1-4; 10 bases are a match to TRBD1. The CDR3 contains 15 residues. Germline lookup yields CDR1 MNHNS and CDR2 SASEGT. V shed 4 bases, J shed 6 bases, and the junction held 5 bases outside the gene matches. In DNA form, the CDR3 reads TGTGCCAGCAGTGGACGACAGGGGGCGTATGAAAAACTGTTTTTT. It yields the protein CASSGRQGAYEKLFF.

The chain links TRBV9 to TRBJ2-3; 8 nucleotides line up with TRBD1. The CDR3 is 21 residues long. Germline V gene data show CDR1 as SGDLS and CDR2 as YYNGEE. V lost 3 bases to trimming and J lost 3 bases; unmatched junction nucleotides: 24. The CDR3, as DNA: TGTGCCAGCAGCGCCCCGATAGATCCCGGGTCCCAGGGGGCTACGACAGATACGCAGTATTTT. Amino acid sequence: CASSAPIDPGSQGATTDTQYF.

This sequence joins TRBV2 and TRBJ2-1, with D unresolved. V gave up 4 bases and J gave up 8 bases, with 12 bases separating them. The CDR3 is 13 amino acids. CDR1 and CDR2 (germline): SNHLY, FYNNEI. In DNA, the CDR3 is TGTGCCAGCAGTGGTCCTCTTGTTGATGAGCAGTTCTTC. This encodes CASSGPLVDEQFF.

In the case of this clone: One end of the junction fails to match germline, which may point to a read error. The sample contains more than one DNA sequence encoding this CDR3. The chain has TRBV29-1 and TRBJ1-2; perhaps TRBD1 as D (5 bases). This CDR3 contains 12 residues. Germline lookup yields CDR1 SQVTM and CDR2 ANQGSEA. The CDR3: CSVEAGRDGYTF. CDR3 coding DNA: TGTAGCGTTGAGGCAGGGAGAGATGGCTACACCTTC.

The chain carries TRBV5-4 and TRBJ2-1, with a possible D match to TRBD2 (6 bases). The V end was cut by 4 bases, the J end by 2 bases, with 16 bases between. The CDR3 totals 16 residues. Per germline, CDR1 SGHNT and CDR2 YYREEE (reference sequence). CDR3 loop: CASSLNSGPTYNEQFF. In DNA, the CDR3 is TGTGCCAGCAGCCTTAATAGCGGCCCCACCTACAATGAGCAGTTCTTC.

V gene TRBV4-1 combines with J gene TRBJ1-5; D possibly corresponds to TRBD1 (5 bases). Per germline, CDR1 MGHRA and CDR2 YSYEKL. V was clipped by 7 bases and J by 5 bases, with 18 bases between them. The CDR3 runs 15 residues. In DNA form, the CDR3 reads TGCGCCAGCACCCTGGTGGAAGGGGCCTATCAGCCCCAGCATTTT. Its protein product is CASTLVEGAYQPQHF.

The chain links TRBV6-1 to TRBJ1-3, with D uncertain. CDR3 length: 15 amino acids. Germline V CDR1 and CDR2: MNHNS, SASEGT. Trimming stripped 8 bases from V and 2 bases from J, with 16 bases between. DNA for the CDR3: TGTGCCAGCTCTAGTACTAACTGGCCTGGAAACACCATATATTTT. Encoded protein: CASSSTNWPGNTIYF.

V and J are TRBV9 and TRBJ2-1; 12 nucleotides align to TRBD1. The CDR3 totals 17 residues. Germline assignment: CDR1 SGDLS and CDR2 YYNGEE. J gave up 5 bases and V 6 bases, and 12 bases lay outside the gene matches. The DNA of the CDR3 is TGTGCCAGCAACCAGAATCCGGGACAGGGGGCCCACAATGAGCAGTTCTTC. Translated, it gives CASNQNPGQGAHNEQFF.